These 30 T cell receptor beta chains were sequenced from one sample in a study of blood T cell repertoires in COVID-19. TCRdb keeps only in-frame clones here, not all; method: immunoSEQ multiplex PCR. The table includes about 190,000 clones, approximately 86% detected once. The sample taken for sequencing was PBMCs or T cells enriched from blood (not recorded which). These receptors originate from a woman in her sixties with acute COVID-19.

The CDR3 reads CASKTSGSWEQYF. CDR3 in DNA: TGCGCCAGCAAAACTAGCGGGAGCTGGGAGCAGTACTTC. The gene calls are TRBV5-1 and TRBJ2-7, with 11 bases fitting TRBD2. This CDR3 region has 13 residues. Losses at the gene ends were 6 bases for V and 7 bases for J; bases not matched to a gene: 6. CDR1 is SGHRS, CDR2 YFSETQ, per germline.

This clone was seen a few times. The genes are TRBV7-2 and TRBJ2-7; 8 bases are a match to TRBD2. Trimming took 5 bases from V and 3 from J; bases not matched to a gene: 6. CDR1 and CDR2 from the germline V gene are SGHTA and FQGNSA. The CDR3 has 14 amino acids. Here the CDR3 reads CASSRGGSRYEQYF. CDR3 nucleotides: TGTGCCAGCAGCCGGGGGGGCTCCCGCTACGAGCAGTACTTC. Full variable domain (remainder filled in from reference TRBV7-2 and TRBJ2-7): GAGVSQSPSNKVTEKGKDVELRCDPISGHTALYWYRQSLGQGLEFLIYFQGNSAPDKSGLPSDRFSAERTGGSVSTLTIQRTQQEDSAVYLCASSRGGSRYEQYFGPGTRLTVT.

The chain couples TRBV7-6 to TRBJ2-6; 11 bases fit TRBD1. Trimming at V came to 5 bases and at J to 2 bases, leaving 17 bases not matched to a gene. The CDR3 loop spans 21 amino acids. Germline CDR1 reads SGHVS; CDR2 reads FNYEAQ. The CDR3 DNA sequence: TGTGCCAGCAGCCACCCCAGTGGGCGGGGACAGGGGGTGGCTGGGGCCAACGTCCTGACTTTC. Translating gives CASSHPSGRGQGVAGANVLTF. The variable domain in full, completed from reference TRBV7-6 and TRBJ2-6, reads GAGVSQSPRYKVTKRGQDVALRCDPISGHVSLYWYRQALGQGPEFLTYFNYEAQQDKSGLPNDRFSAERPEGSISTLTIQRTEQRDSAMYRCASSHPSGRGQGVAGANVLTFGAGSRLTVL.

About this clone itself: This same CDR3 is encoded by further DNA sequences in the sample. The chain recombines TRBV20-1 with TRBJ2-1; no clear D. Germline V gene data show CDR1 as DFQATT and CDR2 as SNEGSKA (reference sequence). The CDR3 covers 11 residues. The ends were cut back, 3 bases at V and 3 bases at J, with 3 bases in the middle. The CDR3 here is CSASGYNEQFF. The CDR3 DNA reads TGCAGTGCTAGCGGCTACAATGAGCAGTTCTTC.

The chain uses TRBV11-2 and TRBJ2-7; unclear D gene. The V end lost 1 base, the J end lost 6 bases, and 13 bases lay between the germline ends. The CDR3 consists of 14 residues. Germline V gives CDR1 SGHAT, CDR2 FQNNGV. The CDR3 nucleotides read TGTGCCAGCAGCTTAGTCGCAGCCGCGGTCGAGCAGTACTTC. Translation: CASSLVAAAVEQYF.

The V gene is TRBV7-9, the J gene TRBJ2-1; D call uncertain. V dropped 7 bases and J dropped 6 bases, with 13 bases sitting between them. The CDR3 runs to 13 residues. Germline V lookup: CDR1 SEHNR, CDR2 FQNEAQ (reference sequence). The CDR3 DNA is TGTGCCAGCACCCTCCCGGCGGCCAATGAGCAGTTCTTC. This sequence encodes CASTLPAANEQFF.

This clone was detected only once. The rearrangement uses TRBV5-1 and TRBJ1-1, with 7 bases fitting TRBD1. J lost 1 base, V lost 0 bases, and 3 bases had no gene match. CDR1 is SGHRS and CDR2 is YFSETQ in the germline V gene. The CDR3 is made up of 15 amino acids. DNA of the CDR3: TGCGCCAGCAGCTTGGAGTACAGGGGGAACACTGAAGCTTTCTTT. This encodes CASSLEYRGNTEAFF.

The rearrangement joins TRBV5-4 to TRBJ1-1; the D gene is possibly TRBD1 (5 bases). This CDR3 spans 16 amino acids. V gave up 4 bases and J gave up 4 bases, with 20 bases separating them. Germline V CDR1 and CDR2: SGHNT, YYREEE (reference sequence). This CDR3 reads CASSANGGAYSTEAFF. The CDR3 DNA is TGTGCCAGCAGCGCAAACGGGGGAGCTTACAGCACTGAAGCTTTCTTT. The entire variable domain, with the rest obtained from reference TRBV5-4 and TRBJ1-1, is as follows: ETGVTQSPTHLIKTRGQQVTLRCSSQSGHNTVSWYQQALGQGPQFIFQYYREEENGRGNFPPRFSGLQFPNYSSELNVNALELDDSALYLCASSANGGAYSTEAFFGQGTRLTVV.

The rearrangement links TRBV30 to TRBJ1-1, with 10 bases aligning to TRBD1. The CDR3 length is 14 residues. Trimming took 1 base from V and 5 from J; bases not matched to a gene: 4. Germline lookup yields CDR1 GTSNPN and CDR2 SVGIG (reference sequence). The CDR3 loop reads CAWSDRDRGTEAFF. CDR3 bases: TGTGCCTGGAGTGACCGGGACAGGGGTACTGAAGCTTTCTTT. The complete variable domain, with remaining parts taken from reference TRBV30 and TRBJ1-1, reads SQTIHQWPATLVQPVGSPLSLECTVEGTSNPNLYWYRQAAGRGLQLLFYSVGIGQISSEVPQNLSASRPQDRQFILSSKKLLLSDSGFYLCAWSDRDRGTEAFFGQGTRLTVV.

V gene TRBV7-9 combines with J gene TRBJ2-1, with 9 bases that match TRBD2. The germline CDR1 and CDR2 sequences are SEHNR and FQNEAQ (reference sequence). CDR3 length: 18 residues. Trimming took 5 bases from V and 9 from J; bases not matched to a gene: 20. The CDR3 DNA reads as TGTGCCAGCAGCCGCATGACCCCTCTAAGCGGGGGGCTGGGTGAGCAGTTCTTC. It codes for CASSRMTPLSGGLGEQFF. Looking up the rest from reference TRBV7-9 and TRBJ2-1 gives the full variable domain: DTGVSQNPRHKITKRGQNVTFRCDPISEHNRLYWYRQTLGQGPEFLTYFQNEAQLEKSRLLSDRFSAERPKGSFSTLEIQRTEQGDSAMYLCASSRMTPLSGGLGEQFFGPGTRLTVL.

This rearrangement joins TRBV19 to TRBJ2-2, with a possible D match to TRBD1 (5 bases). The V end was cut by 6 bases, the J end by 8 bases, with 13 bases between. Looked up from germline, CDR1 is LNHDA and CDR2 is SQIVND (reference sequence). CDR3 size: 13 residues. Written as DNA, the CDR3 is TGTGCCAGTAGCGCAGGGTTCACTGGGGAGCTGTTTTTT. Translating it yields CASSAGFTGELFF.

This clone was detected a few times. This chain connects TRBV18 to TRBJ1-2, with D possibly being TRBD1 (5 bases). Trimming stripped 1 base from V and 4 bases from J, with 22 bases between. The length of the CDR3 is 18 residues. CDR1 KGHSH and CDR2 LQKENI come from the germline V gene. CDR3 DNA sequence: TGTGCCAGCTCACCACTCCCCCCTGGCCAGGGAGGGAGCTATGGCTACACCTTC. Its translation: CASSPLPPGQGGSYGYTF.

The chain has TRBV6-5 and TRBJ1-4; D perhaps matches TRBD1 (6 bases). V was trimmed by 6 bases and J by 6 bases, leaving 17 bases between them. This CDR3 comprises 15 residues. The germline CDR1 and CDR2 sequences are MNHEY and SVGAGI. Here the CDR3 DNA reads TGTGCCAGCAGACAAGGGGGGGCGCGTTATGAAAAACTGTTTTTT. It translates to CASRQGGARYEKLFF.

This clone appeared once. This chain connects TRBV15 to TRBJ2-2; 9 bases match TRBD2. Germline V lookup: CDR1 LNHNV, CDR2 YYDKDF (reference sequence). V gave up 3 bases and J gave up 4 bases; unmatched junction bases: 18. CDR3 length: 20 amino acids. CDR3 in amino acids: CATSRTSLSGSKPPTGELFF. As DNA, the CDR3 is TGTGCCACCAGCAGGACCTCTCTTAGCGGGAGTAAGCCGCCCACCGGGGAGCTGTTTTTT. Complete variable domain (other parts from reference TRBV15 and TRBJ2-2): DAMVIQNPRYQVTQFGKPVTLSCSQTLNHNVMYWYQQKSSQAPKLLFHYYDKDFNNEADTPDNFQSRRPNTSFCFLDIRSPGLGDTAMYLCATSRTSLSGSKPPTGELFFGEGSRLTVL.

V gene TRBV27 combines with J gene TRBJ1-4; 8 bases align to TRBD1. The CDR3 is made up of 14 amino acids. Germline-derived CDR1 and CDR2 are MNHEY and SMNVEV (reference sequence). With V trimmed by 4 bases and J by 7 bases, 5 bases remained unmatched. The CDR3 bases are TGTGCCAGCAGTTCCCGGACAGGGATTGAAAAACTGTTTTTT. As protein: CASSSRTGIEKLFF.

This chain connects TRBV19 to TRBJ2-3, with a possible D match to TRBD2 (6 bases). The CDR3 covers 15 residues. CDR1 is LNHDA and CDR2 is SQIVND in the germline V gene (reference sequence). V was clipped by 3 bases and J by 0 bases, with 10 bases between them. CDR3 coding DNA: TGTGCCAGTAGTATGGGTCTAGCGAGCACAGATACGCAGTATTTT. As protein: CASSMGLASTDTQYF.

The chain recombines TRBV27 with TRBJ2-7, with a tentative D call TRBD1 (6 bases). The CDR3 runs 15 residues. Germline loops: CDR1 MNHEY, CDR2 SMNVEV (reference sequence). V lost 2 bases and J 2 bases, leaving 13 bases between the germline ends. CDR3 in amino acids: CASSLGAQGPYEQYF. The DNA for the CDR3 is TGTGCCAGCAGTTTAGGGGCACAGGGTCCCTACGAGCAGTACTTC.

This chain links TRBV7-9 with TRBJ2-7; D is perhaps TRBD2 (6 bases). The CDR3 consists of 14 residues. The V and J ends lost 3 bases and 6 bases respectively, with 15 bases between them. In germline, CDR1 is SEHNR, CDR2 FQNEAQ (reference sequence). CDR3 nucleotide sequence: TGTGCCAGCAGCTTGGTGGGCGACGGGAGCGAGCAGTACTTC. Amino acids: CASSLVGDGSEQYF.

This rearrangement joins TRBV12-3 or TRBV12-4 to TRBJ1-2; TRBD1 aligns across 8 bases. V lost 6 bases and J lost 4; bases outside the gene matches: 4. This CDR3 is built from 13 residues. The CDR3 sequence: CASSPGGSYGYTF. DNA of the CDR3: TGTGCCAGCAGCCCAGGGGGCAGCTATGGCTACACCTTC.

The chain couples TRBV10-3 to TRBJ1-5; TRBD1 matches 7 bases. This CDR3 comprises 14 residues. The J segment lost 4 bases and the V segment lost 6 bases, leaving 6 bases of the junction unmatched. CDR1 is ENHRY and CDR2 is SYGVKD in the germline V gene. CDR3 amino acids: CAIRGTADNQPQHF. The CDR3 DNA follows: TGTGCCATCAGGGGGACAGCCGATAATCAGCCCCAGCATTTT.

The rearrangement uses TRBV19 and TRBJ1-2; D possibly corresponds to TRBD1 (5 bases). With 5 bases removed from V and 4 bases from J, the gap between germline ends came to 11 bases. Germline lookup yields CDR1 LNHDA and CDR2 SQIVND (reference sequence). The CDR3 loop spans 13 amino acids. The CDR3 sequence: CASSRQGPYGYTF. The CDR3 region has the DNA TGTGCCAGTAGTCGCCAGGGTCCCTATGGCTACACCTTC.

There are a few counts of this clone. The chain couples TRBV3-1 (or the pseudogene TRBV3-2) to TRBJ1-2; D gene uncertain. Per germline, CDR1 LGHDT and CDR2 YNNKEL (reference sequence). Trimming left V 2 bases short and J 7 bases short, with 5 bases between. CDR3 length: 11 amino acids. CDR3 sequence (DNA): TGTGCCAGCAGCCAAAACACTGGCTACACCTTC. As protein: CASSQNTGYTF.

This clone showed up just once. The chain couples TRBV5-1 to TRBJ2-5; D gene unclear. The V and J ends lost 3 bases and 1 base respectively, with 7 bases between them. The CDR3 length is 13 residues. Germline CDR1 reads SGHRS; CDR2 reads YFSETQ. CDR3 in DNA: TGCGCCAGCAGCTCGGTACCCCAAGAGACCCAGTACTTC. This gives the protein CASSSVPQETQYF. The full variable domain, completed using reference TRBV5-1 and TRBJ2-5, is KAGVTQTPRYLIKTRGQQVTLSCSPISGHRSVSWYQQTPGQGLQFLFEYFSETQRNKGNFPGRFSGRQFSNSRSEMNVSTLELGDSALYLCASSSVPQETQYFGPGTRLLVL.

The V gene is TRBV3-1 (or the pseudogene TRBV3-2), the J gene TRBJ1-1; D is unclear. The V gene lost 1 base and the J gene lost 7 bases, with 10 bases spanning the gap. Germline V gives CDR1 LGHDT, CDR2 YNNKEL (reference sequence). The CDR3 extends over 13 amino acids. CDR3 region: CASSQAPGNEAFF. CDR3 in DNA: TGTGCCAGCAGCCAAGCCCCGGGGAATGAAGCTTTCTTT.

This chain's CDR3 is CASSFQGQGTGTQYF. Written as DNA, the CDR3 is TGTGCCAGCAGCTTCCAGGGCCAAGGGACTGGGACCCAGTACTTC. The V and J genes are TRBV5-4 and TRBJ2-5; a possible D gene is TRBD2 (6 bases). Deletions cut 2 bases from V and 7 bases from J, with 18 bases between. The CDR3 is made up of 15 amino acids. Germline CDR1 reads SGHNT; CDR2 reads YYREEE (reference sequence).

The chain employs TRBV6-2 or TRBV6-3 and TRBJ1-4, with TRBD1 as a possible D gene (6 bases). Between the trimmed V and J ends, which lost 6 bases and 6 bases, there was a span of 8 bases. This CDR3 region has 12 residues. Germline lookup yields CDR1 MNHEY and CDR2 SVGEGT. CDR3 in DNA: TGTGCCAGCAGCCGACAGGATGAAAAACTGTTTTTT. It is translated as CASSRQDEKLFF.

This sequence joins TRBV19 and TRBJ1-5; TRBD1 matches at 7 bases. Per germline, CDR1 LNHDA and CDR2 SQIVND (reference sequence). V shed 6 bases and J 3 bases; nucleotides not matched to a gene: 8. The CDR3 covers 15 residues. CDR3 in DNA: TGTGCCAGTAGGCCCGACAGGGTCCCCAATCAGCCCCAGCATTTT. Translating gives CASRPDRVPNQPQHF.

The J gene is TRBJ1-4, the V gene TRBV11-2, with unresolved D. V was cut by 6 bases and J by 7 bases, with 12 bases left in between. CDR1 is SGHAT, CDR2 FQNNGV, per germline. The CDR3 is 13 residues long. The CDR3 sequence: CASSYSRGEKLFF. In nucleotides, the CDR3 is TGTGCCAGCAGTTACTCACGGGGTGAAAAACTGTTTTTT.

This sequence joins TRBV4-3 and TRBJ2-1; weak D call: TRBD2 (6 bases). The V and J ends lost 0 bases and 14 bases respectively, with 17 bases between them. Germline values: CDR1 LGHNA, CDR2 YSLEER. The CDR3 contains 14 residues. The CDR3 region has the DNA TGCGCCAGCAGCCAAGAGGGTACGCGGGACTCTGAGTTCTTC. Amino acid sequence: CASSQEGTRDSEFF.

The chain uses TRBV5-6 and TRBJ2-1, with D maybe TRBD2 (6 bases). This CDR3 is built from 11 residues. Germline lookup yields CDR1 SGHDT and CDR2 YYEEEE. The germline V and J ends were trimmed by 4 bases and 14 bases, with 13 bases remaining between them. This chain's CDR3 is CASSRELLEFF. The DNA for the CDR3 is TGTGCCAGCAGCCGGGAGCTACTGGAGTTCTTC.